The TCR beta chain under discussion was sequenced for a study of memory CD4+ T cells and cytomegalovirus serostatus. Across the whole study: Of the healthy Belgian adults, 9 or 10 were CMV seropositive and 20 to 30 seronegative. Overall study findings and caveats: About 40% of the roughly 160 known CMV-associated TCRbeta sequences appeared in CD4+ memory.

Assay used: immunoSEQ multiplex PCR; TCRdb lists only in-frame clones, some missing. This table has 55,000 to 65,000 clones, about 81% appearing once. Losses at the gene ends were 6 bases for V and 6 bases for J; bases not matched to a gene: 10. There are 15 residues in the CDR3. Germline V gives CDR1 LGHNT, CDR2 FRNRAP. Single viable CD3+CD4+CD8-CD45RO+ cells were sorted as the memory CD4+ T cells. As for this clone: Its specificity is not known.

The chain has TRBV12-5 and TRBJ2-3; 9 bases map to TRBD2. Source material: memory CD4+ T cells from blood. The TCR sequence derives from an adult in good health and CMV-seronegative. The CDR3: CASGDGLAISDTQYF. CDR3 sequence (DNA): TGTGCTAGTGGCGACGGACTAGCGATCTCGGATACGCAGTATTTT.